This record looks at one TCR beta chain sequence and its context. The Seattle patients, enrolled during active infection, were followed longitudinally. Germline CDR1 reads LGHDT; CDR2 reads YNNKEL (reference sequence). V was pared by 3 bases and J by 13 bases, with 16 bases between. This CDR3 is 13 amino acids long. This record comes from a study of blood T cell repertoires in COVID-19. Study summary: Some COVID-19 samples were acute and others convalescent; all came from the United States, Italy and Spain. Nucleic acid was either cDNA or gDNA, and it came from T cells, B-cell-depleted T cells, or PBMCs.

Libraries were prepared by immunoSEQ multiplex PCR; TCRdb keeps only in-frame clonotypes and omits some of them. The repertoire holds approximately 36,000 clones, with about 76% as singletons. The TCR originated in a man in his 70s with COVID-19, enrolled during active disease. The chain is built from TRBV3-1 (or the pseudogene TRBV3-2) and TRBJ2-1; D might be TRBD2 (6 bases). Sequenced material: peripheral blood. The CDR3 here is CASSQEGGQSQFF. CDR3 nucleotide sequence: TGTGCCAGCAGCCAGGAGGGAGGACAATCTCAGTTCTTC.